This T cell receptor beta chain was profiled in a study of PD-L1 blockade in urothelial cancer (TCRdb year 2017). A note on the overall study: Every patient began therapy in 2014 and was given atezolizumab 1,200 mg intravenously every 3 weeks. Durable clinical benefit meant progression-free survival longer than 6 months, and TCR features were also tested against progression-free and overall survival. About 85% of the 29 patients were males with bladder-origin urothelial cancer, and about two thirds of the roughly 30 reported a prior smoking history. Pretreatment tumor samples, along with matched peripheral blood serially collected before and after atezolizumab treatment, were subjected to TCR sequencing. The study was an exploratory multi-omic analysis of somatic, immune and clinical correlates of response to PD-L1 blockade with atezolizumab in urothelial cancer. Blood samples were analyzed at 3 weeks after treatment start (second dose) and at 6 weeks after treatment start. Pretreatment blood TCR-seq was available for around 29 patients, at least one posttreatment blood collection was obtained for about 25 patients, and tumor TCR-seq was available for about 25 patients. In the same patients, pretreatment tumors underwent whole exome sequencing and RNA sequencing in addition to TCR sequencing. Blood samples yielded a median of roughly 150,000 T cells and roughly 83,000 unique TCRs, with median clonality approximately 0.08. An ECOG performance status of 0 or 1 was recorded for the patients, and 0 to 3 prior chemotherapy regimens had been received by the patients. Durable clinical benefit was achieved by nine patients but not by the remaining 20. Paper-wide results and their limitations: A pretreatment peripheral blood TCR clonality below the median was linked to improved progression-free and overall survival. Because the sample size was small (n of about 29) and many exploratory analyses were performed, the results are intended to be hypothesis-generating. Greater expansion of tumor-associated TCR clones in peripheral blood 3 weeks after the start of treatment was observed in patients with durable benefit (n of about 20, p = 0.022).

The CDR3 numbers 13 residues from cysteine through phenylalanine. The read is trimmed to its CDR3 DNA, 39 bases read in frame from base 1. V loses 3 bases, J loses 3 bases, and the germline ends lie 9 bases apart. From the germline V gene (reference sequence), CDR1 is SGHNT and CDR2 is YYREEE. The cohort comprised roughly 30 patients with locally advanced or metastatic urothelial carcinoma treated at Memorial Sloan Kettering on a trial protocol. Peripheral blood mononuclear cells were collected from each patient pretreatment and during treatment, giving between 1 and 8 total time points per patient. The Qiagen DNeasy Blood extraction kit was used to purify genomic DNA from total PBMCs and tumor samples. PBMCs were collected pretreatment and during treatment, and were isolated and stored as previously described. Regarding this clone: The target of this receptor is not known. Base-call qualities are not available, and no considerably larger clone is one nucleotide away.

To estimate absolute template abundance from read counts, synthetic TCR analog templates were spiked into each PCR. The immunoSEQ assay was used to amplify TCRbeta CDR3 regions from genomic DNA with bias-controlled V and J gene primers. Sequencing of rearranged TCRbeta segments was performed at approximately 20X coverage. The study's own analysis went as follows. Clustering was used to correct sequencing errors, and CDR3s were annotated against IMGT so that V, D and J genes could be assigned. Downstream analyses used only productive TCRbeta rearrangements and left out out-of-frame or stop-codon sequences. Clonality was calculated as one minus the Shannon entropy normalized by the log of the number of unique productive sequences. Fisher's exact test with Benjamini-Hochberg correction, at a threshold of adjusted p below 0.01, was used to find clones that differed between time points or between blood and tumor. The table was pulled from immuneACCESS by TCRdb, which kept in-frame rearrangements only. Such tables lose some clones; where checked, under half of the loss comes from unresolved V genes, and the rest has no known cause. For V, J and clone size, that table is used; D and trimming come from the DNA. The sample records 40,000 or so clones, over 75% of which are singletons. The top ten constitute about 3.5% of the sample.

The chain uses TRBV5-4 and TRBJ2-5, with TRBD2 as a weak D call on 6 bases. Source: PBMCs, taken around atezolizumab (anti-PD-L1) treatment. The sequence was obtained from a man aged 70 or older with urothelial cancer. The base sequence is TGTGCCAGCAGCTCCACGGGAGAAGAGACCCAGTACTTC. Translated, this gives CASSSTGEETQYF.